The present T cell receptor beta chain was sequenced within a study of T cell responses to AZD1222 COVID-19 vaccine (dated by TCRdb to about 2021). With respect to the entire study: A total of around 240 trial participants underwent TCR sequencing, of whom about 200 had received two doses of AZD1222 and about 26 had received two doses of the MenACWY control vaccine. Trial participants were enrolled by age into subgroups of 18-55, 56-69 and 70-plus years, and around 150, 28 and 57 TCR-sequenced participants, respectively, were included in these subgroups.

Paper-wide results and their limitations: Conclusions about previously exposed vaccinees are limited because only 6 or 7 AZD1222 recipients were SARS-CoV-2 seropositive at baseline. Epitopes outside the regions mutated in the B.1.351 and B.1.1.7 variants were reportedly recognized by nearly half of the unique spike-specific TCRs. In the small 56-69-year group, the increase in depth fell short of significance, most likely because of low power. Most participants were white British and females outnumbered males, and the authors suggested that clonal diversity may have been underestimated. Vaccine-associated CD4 TCRs spanned the whole spike protein, with dominant responses in regions 160-218 and 743-854. A significant rise in spike-specific TCR breadth and depth was observed after two AZD1222 doses relative to day 0 and relative to MenACWY recipients. Because no samples from the day 14 peak response were available, repertoires could be characterized only after the peak T cell response.

The CDR3 sequence holds 15 residues, the cysteine and phenylalanine included. Left in the record is the CDR3 DNA by itself, 45 bases read in frame from the first base. The junction shows trimming of 5 bases on V and 7 bases on J, plus 15 bases between the germline ends. CDR1 and CDR2 are drawn from the germline V gene: SGHTA, FQGNSA. The CDR3 regions of human TCRbeta chains were subjected to immunosequencing. Under the source paper's analysis protocol: TCRs in the repertoires were matched against a reference library of SARS-CoV-2-specific TCRs that had been generated with the MIRA antigen-specificity platform. Breadth was defined as the fraction of unique TCRs that were SARS-CoV-2-associated, and depth was defined as the fraction of total T cells that were SARS-CoV-2-associated. Using the MIRA data, every spike-specific TCR was mapped to the spike region that the TCR reacted to and assigned to either a CD4 or a CD8 class. Log10-transformed breadth and depth values were compared by one-way ANOVA with Sidak's multiple comparisons tests. Imported from immuneACCESS, the table was reduced by TCRdb to in-frame sequences with V and J called. These copies leave out some clones; in studies compared against another copy, an unresolved V gene accounts for under half, and the cause of the remainder is not known. V, J and clone size are those of that table, while D and trimming were read from the DNA. This sample has tens of thousands of clones in its table, and around three quarters of those were observed once. Of the sample, roughly 4% falls within the top ten clones.

The time point tag for this specimen amounts to: about 28 days (+/-7) after the second vaccine dose. AZD1222 recipients given second doses at about 4 weeks or at about 12 weeks were pooled, since spike-specific TCR depth and breadth were not found to differ between the two schedules. The vaccinee samples were drawn from two UK trials, COV001 and COV002, one of which was a single-blind randomized controlled phase 2/3 trial testing AZD1222 (ChAdOx1 nCoV-19) in healthy adults. For TCRbeta chain sequencing, PBMC samples were collected from trial participants at day 0 and at day 28 after the second dose. Turning to this clone: The target of this receptor is not known. No base qualities exist here, and no much larger clone lies one base off it.

The specimen was peripheral blood, collected 28 days after the second AZD1222 dose. This chain is built from TRBV7-2 and TRBJ1-6, with a weak D call of TRBD1 (5 bases match). This sequence originates from an adult who received the AZD1222 COVID-19 vaccine. The bases are TGTGCCAGCAGCCGCGATACAGGATCAAATTCACCCCTCCACTTT. It codes for CASSRDTGSNSPLHF.